This TCR beta chain stems from a study of blood T cell repertoires in COVID-19. This CDR3 region has 15 residues. From germline, CDR1 is SGHTA and CDR2 FQGNSA. V gave up 6 bases and J gave up 0 bases; unmatched junction bases: 3. TCRdb's copy holds only in-frame clones and misses some; the assay was immunoSEQ multiplex PCR. The sample gives fewer than 200,000 clones, roughly 76% of which show up once; 10% to 15% is in the top ten. This clone was observed a single time. Material for sequencing was peripheral blood. This chain connects TRBV7-2 to TRBJ2-1, with 9 bases aligning to TRBD1. The sequence was collected from a woman over 75 with COVID-19, enrolled during active disease. The chain's CDR3 is CASRTGGSSYNEQFF. CDR3 in DNA: TGTGCCAGCAGGACAGGGGGGAGCTCCTACAATGAGCAGTTCTTC.